The rows below give T cell receptor beta chains drawn from one sample of a study of T cell clones after liver transplantation. Profiling relied on immunoSEQ multiplex PCR, and the TCRdb table lists in-frame clones only, not all of them. The sample contains about 71,000 clones, 80% of which appear only once. The material sequenced was CD4+ T cells from blood, taken 12 months after liver transplant. These receptors all stem from a human patient who received a liver transplant. Some of the T cells may derive from the graft donor. Each CDR3 is given with its conserved first and last residue. Each record gives: J gene, V gene, CDR3 protein.

TRBJ2-7 | TRBV6-1 | CASRTGLAYPEQYF
TRBJ2-7 | TRBV4-3 | CASSQDPDSYEQYF
TRBJ1-5 | TRBV18 | CASSPVEGQPQHF
TRBJ2-7 | TRBV6-5 | CASSWREGGYEQYF
TRBJ2-7 | TRBV9 | CASSVDEGARYEQYF
TRBJ1-5 | TRBV18 | CASSPLPNQPQHF
TRBJ1-1 | TRBV5-4 | CASSQPSTGNTEAFF
TRBJ2-6 | TRBV18 | CASSRRGRSSGANVLTF
TRBJ1-4 | TRBV5-1 | CASSLENEKLFF
TRBJ2-2 | TRBV7-3 | CASSRTGGTGELFF
TRBJ2-7 | TRBV5-1 | CASSRDGYEQYF
TRBJ1-1 | TRBV7-9 | CASSPTGHQNTEAFF
TRBJ2-1 | TRBV19 | CASKKGGPRYNEQFF
TRBJ2-7 | TRBV27 | CASSSRGQGLSEQYF
TRBJ2-5 | TRBV2 | CASGGLVETQYF
TRBJ2-7 | TRBV28 | CASSSSGTSSYEQYF
TRBJ2-1 | TRBV13 | CASSFGLAAYNEQFF
TRBJ2-3 | TRBV27 | CASSKTSTVPDTQYF
TRBJ2-1 | TRBV30 | CAWRRLAGGLNEQFF
TRBJ1-1 | TRBV28 | CASSRRPGQEVEAFF
TRBJ2-5 | TRBV5-1 | CASSLLSSGRAGETQYF
TRBJ2-3 | TRBV19 | CASRSGMRSTDTQYF
TRBJ1-2 | TRBV7-9 | CASSFRKDRDTNYGYTF
TRBJ2-5 | TRBV5-4 | CASSSLGSQTQYF